The entry below describes one T cell receptor beta chain. No antigen is known for it. Nothing much larger sits one base from this clone, and base qualities are not available. From the cysteine through the phenylalanine, the CDR3 covers 13 amino acids. CDR3 DNA is the only sequence kept; it has 39 bases, read in frame from the first base. Between the V and J ends, shortened by 3 bases and 15 bases respectively, the junction contains 18 bases. Taken from the germline V gene, the CDR1 and CDR2 loops are KGHSH and LQKENI. The data originate from a study of T cell responses to AZD1222 COVID-19 vaccine (dated by TCRdb to about 2021). For context, the study as a whole: A total of 233 trial participants underwent TCR sequencing, of whom around 200 received two doses of AZD1222 and about 25 received two doses of the MenACWY control vaccine. Trial participants were enrolled by age into subgroups of 18-55, 56-69 and 70-plus years, and around 150, 29 and 61 TCR-sequenced participants, respectively, were included in these subgroups. Broad study findings and their caveats: The whole spike protein was spanned by vaccine-associated CD4 TCRs, and dominant responses were seen in regions 160-218 and 743-854. Conclusions about previously exposed vaccinees are limited, since just a handful of AZD1222 recipients were seropositive for SARS-CoV-2 at baseline. Nearly half of unique spike-specific TCRs reportedly recognized epitopes outside regions mutated in the B.1.351 and B.1.1.7 variants. Participants were mostly white British, with more females than males. The authors suggested clonal diversity may have been underestimated. After two AZD1222 doses, spike-specific TCR breadth and depth were significantly higher than at day 0 and than in MenACWY recipients. The 56-69-year group was small, and its depth increase did not reach significance, likely because of low power. Because no day 14 peak-response samples were available, the repertoires could be characterized only after the peak T cell response.

The CDR3 regions of human TCRbeta chains were analyzed by immunosequencing. As for how the authors treated the data: TCRs in the repertoires were matched against a reference library of SARS-CoV-2-specific TCRs that had been generated with the MIRA antigen-specificity platform. Breadth was defined as the fraction of unique TCRs that were SARS-CoV-2-associated. Depth was defined as the fraction of total T cells that were SARS-CoV-2-associated. Each spike-specific TCR was assigned to its reactive spike region and to a CD4 or CD8 class using the MIRA data. Log10-transformed breadth and depth values were compared by one-way ANOVA with Sidak's multiple comparisons tests. As stored in TCRdb, this immuneACCESS dataset retains in-frame rearrangements with V and J assigned. A fraction of the clones does not appear; measured against another copy, unresolved V genes explain less than half of the discrepancy, and the remainder lacks a known reason. V and J calls and clone size come straight from that table; D and trimming were deduced from the DNA. The sample has 130,000 or so clones on record, roughly 85% of them singletons. Under 8% of the sample comes from the top ten.

This specimen's time point label, per the study, means: about 28 days (+/-7) after the second vaccine dose. What this sample's treatment or condition label stands for: meningococcal conjugate vaccine given as trial control. Vaccinee samples came from UK trials COV001 and COV002, including a single-blind randomized controlled phase 2/3 trial of AZD1222 (ChAdOx1 nCoV-19) in healthy adults. For TCRbeta chain sequencing, PBMC samples from trial participants were taken at day 0 and at day 28 after the second dose. The sequences come from peripheral blood, collected 28 days after the second dose of the MenACWY control vaccine. This receptor chain uses TRBV18 and TRBJ2-1; the D gene cannot be resolved beyond TRBD1 or TRBD2, each matching 5 bases. The receptor comes from an adult who received the MenACWY meningococcal vaccine as a control. The base sequence is TGTGCCAGCTCACCCCCGGGACGCCCATGGCGGTTCTTC. Protein translation: CASSPPGRPWRFF.